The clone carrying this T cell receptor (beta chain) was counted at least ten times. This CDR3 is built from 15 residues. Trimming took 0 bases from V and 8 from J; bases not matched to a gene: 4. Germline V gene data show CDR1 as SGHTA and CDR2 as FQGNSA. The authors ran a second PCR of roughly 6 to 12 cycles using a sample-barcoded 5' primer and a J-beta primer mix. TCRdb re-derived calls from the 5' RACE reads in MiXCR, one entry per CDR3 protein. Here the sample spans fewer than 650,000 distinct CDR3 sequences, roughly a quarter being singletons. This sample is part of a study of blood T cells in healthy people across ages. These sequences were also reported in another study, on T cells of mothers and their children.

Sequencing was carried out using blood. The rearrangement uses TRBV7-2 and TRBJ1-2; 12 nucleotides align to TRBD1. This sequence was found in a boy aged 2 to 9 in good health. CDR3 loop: CASSLAGDRGHGYTF. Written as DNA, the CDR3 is TGTGCCAGCAGCTTAGCGGGGGACAGGGGGCACGGCTACACCTTC.